The source of this T cell receptor beta chain is a study of T cell repertoires in Merkel cell carcinoma (dated by TCRdb to the late 2010s). About the study as a whole: Patients who had received intralesional immunotherapy or systemic immune checkpoint blockade ahead of the biopsy were left out. MCPyV-specific clonotypes were first defined by tetramer sorting, cloning and paired TCR sequencing of expanded tumor-infiltrating lymphocytes. To be included, a subject needed both a diagnosis of MCPyV-positive Merkel cell carcinoma and tumor-infiltrating lymphocytes that had been successfully expanded in vitro. The full study reports these points: No normal tissue biopsies were studied.

The immunoSEQ assay was used both to sequence TRB CDR3 from tumor genomic DNA and to process the resulting data. In its TCRdb copy, this immuneACCESS table keeps in-frame sequences only and misses some clones. Where compared with another copy, unresolved V genes explain less than half of these, and the others have no known cause. This sample has more than 12,000 clones in its table, and 76% of those were observed once. The ten largest make up over 15% of the sample. Study subjects had biopsy-confirmed Merkel cell carcinoma that was MCPyV-positive, and every subject had positive serum antibodies to T-antigen. About 6 adjacent 10-micron frozen tumor sections were used for genomic DNA extraction without cell sorting or culture. Optimal cutting temperature compound was used to freeze tumor biopsy tissue measuring roughly 5 x 5 x 5 mm. In the frozen biopsy, scout sections stained with hematoxylin and eosin confirmed plenty of Merkel cell carcinoma along with infiltrating cells.

This clone has a handful of counts. There is no known antigen for this receptor. Per-base qualities were not stored, and no clone one base away is much larger. V is clipped by 5 bases and J by 2 bases, and the sequence between their germline boundaries is 10 bases long. CDR1 and CDR2 (SGHTA, FQGNSA) derive from the germline V gene. The CDR3, cysteine through phenylalanine, is 15 amino acids long. Only the CDR3 part of the read is kept: 45 bases, read in frame from the first base. This TCR derives from an adult with Merkel cell carcinoma. This chain is built from TRBV7-2 and TRBJ2-6; too little of a D gene remains to name it. Sequenced sample: tumor tissue. The sequenced DNA is TGTGCCAGCAGCCCAGAATCCCCTGGGGCCAACGTCCTGACTTTC. The encoded protein is CASSPESPGANVLTF.